This T cell receptor beta chain came from a study of T-cell memory formation after mild COVID-19. This clonotype came up a few times. Each CDR3 protein is one row after TCRdb ran MiXCR on the 5' RACE reads. The data show about 350,000 distinct CDR3 sequences, with around 15% seen just once and around 22% held by the top ten. The CDR3 is 15 amino acids. CDR1 and CDR2 (germline): SNHLY, FYNNEI. Unmatched junction bases numbered 9, after V lost 5 bases and J lost 10 bases. The source is a man between 18 and 29 years old who had mild COVID-19 (a few samples of this study predate the infection). Cell type and time point are not known. Sequencing used PBMCs or a T cell subset sorted from them (not recorded which). The chain couples TRBV2 to TRBJ1-6; 9 positions agree with TRBD1. The CDR3, as DNA: TGTGCCAGCAGTCAAGGGACAGGGTGGCAATCACCCCTCCACTTT. It yields the protein CASSQGTGWQSPLHF.